A single sample is the source of the 21 T cell receptor beta chains below, sequenced in a study of early T cells in non-severe SARS-CoV-2 infection. TCRdb analysed the 5' RACE reads with MiXCR anew, one entry per CDR3 protein. The sample carries tens of thousands of distinct CDR3 sequences, over 6% recorded once. Source material: whole blood. The source is an adult who was a healthcare worker with PCR-confirmed SARS-CoV-2 infection or an uninfected control (not recorded which).

This clonotype was seen at least ten times. The rearrangement uses TRBV6-2 or TRBV6-3 and TRBJ2-1, with TRBD2 matching 12 bases. The CDR3 consists of 18 residues. Germline loops: CDR1 MNHEY, CDR2 SVGEGT. V gave up 6 bases and J gave up 5 bases; unmatched junction bases: 14. In nucleotides, the CDR3 is TGTGCCAGCAGCCCCAGACTAGCGGGGGCCCTCGAGGACAATGAGCAGTTCTTC. This encodes CASSPRLAGALEDNEQFF.

This clonotype has only a few counts. The rearrangement joins TRBV18 to TRBJ1-1, with a weak D call TRBD1 (5 bases). The CDR3 is 14 residues long. Germline V gene data show CDR1 as KGHSH and CDR2 as LQKENI. The V and J ends lost 7 bases and 3 bases respectively, with 15 bases between them. CDR3 region: CASLIAGGDTEAFF. The CDR3 nucleotides read TGTGCCAGCTTAATCGCTGGGGGAGACACTGAAGCTTTCTTT.

This clonotype was seen repeatedly, ten times or more. The chain has TRBV27 and TRBJ1-3; 9 nucleotides line up with TRBD1. V lost 3 bases, J lost 3 bases, and 3 bases stayed unmatched. Germline V gene data show CDR1 as MNHEY and CDR2 as SMNVEV (reference sequence). There are 15 residues in the CDR3. The CDR3 DNA sequence: TGTGCCAGCAGTTTCACAGGGGGCGGTGGAAACACCATATATTTT. Encoded protein: CASSFTGGGGNTIYF.

This clonotype was observed a few times. This chain joins TRBV29-1 and TRBJ1-2; D is unclear. V lost 6 bases and J lost 0, with 11 bases in between. This CDR3 spans 13 amino acids. CDR1 is SQVTM, CDR2 ANQGSEA, per germline. The DNA for the CDR3 is TGCAGCGTCAGAGCAGCAACTAACTATGGCTACACCTTC. Its protein product is CSVRAATNYGYTF.

V and J are TRBV3-1 and TRBJ1-2; D gene uncertain. Germline V gene sequence: CDR1 LGHDT, CDR2 YNNKEL (reference sequence). There are 11 residues in the CDR3. V dropped 3 bases and J dropped 10 bases, with 9 bases sitting between them. CDR3 amino acids: CASSHWGDYTF. CDR3 in DNA: TGTGCCAGCAGCCACTGGGGAGACTACACCTTC.

This clonotype is termed medium-sized (0.01 to 0.1%). This chain links TRBV7-9 with TRBJ1-1, with D perhaps matching TRBD1 (5 bases). This CDR3 region has 11 residues. The germline V and J ends were trimmed by 6 bases and 10 bases, with 12 bases remaining between them. Germline V gives CDR1 SEHNR, CDR2 FQNEAQ (reference sequence). This CDR3 reads CASSPDQGAFF. CDR3 DNA sequence: TGTGCCAGCAGTCCCGACCAGGGAGCTTTCTTT.

The chain carries TRBV4-2 and TRBJ1-2, with TRBD1 identical over 7 bases. Looked up from germline, CDR1 is LGHNA and CDR2 is YNFKEQ. There are 18 residues in the CDR3. After removal of 0 bases from V and 4 bases from J, the junction contained 14 bases not matched to a gene. Here the CDR3 DNA reads TGTGCCAGCAGCCAAGATCCCCCCCACCGGGACAGATCCTATGGCTACACCTTC. It codes for CASSQDPPHRDRSYGYTF.

There are a few counts of this clonotype. The V gene is TRBV2, the J gene TRBJ2-3; D gene uncertain. The CDR3 spans 16 residues. CDR1 and CDR2 from the germline V gene are SNHLY and FYNNEI. Between the trimmed V and J ends, which lost 7 bases and 1 base, there was a span of 18 bases. In DNA, the CDR3 is TGTGCCAGCAACCCGATAAGAGGATACGGCACAGATACGCAGTATTTT. It specifies CASNPIRGYGTDTQYF.

The V gene is TRBV5-1, the J gene TRBJ2-2; 7 bases match TRBD1. The CDR3 covers 15 residues. The J segment lost 0 bases and the V segment lost 6 bases, leaving 5 bases of the junction unmatched. In germline, CDR1 is SGHRS, CDR2 YFSETQ. As DNA, the CDR3 is TGCGCCAGCATGGGGACAGCCTCGAACACCGGGGAGCTGTTTTTT. The encoded protein is CASMGTASNTGELFF.

This clonotype was seen a handful of times. The gene calls are TRBV7-9 and TRBJ1-1, with a possible D match to TRBD1 (5 bases). CDR3 size: 12 residues. Germline lookup yields CDR1 SEHNR and CDR2 FQNEAQ (reference sequence). V lost 2 bases and J 10 bases, leaving 11 bases between the germline ends. In DNA, the CDR3 is TGTGCCAGCAGCTTACCGGACCAGGGAGCTTTCTTT. It translates to CASSLPDQGAFF.

CDR3 sequence: CASSHNGRLHEAFF. The CDR3 nucleotides read TGTGCCAGCAGCCACAACGGGAGATTACATGAAGCTTTCTTT. J is TRBJ1-1 and V is TRBV7-3; D is unclear. Germline-derived CDR1 and CDR2 are SGHTA and FQGTGA. Trimming stripped 5 bases from V and 7 bases from J, with 17 bases between. The CDR3 loop spans 14 amino acids.

This clonotype was seen a handful of times. CDR3 DNA: TGTGCCAGCCTCAAAACCGAGGATGGAAACACCATATATTTT. This encodes CASLKTEDGNTIYF. The V call is TRBV18, the J call TRBJ1-3, with D unclear. Germline V CDR1 and CDR2: KGHSH, LQKENI. This CDR3 contains 14 residues. Trimming took 8 bases from V and 3 from J, leaving 14 bases between them.

The chain is built from TRBV6-2 or TRBV6-3 and TRBJ2-7; 13 positions match TRBD2. The CDR3 length is 16 residues. Germline CDR1 MNHEY, CDR2 SVGEGT. The V segment lost 0 bases and the J segment 5 bases; nucleotides outside the gene matches: 4. The CDR3 region has the DNA TGTGCCAGCAGTTACTCCGGACTAGCGGGGGACAACGAGCAGTACTTC. This codes for CASSYSGLAGDNEQYF.

This clonotype was found many times. This chain joins TRBV30 and TRBJ2-6; a weak D match, TRBD1 (6 bases). The V end lost 3 bases, the J end lost 0 bases, and 6 bases lay between the germline ends. The CDR3 length is 14 residues. Germline V lookup: CDR1 GTSNPN, CDR2 SVGIG (reference sequence). CDR3 amino acids: CAWSRGSGANVLTF. Here the CDR3 DNA reads TGTGCCTGGAGCAGGGGCTCTGGGGCCAACGTCCTGACTTTC. The full variable domain, completed using reference TRBV30 and TRBJ2-6, is SQTIHQWPATLVQPVGSPLSLECTVEGTSNPNLYWYRQAAGRGLQLLFYSVGIGQISSEVPQNLSASRPQDRQFILSSKKLLLSDSGFYLCAWSRGSGANVLTFGAGSRLTVL.

This clonotype was observed many times. This chain links TRBV5-1 with TRBJ2-2; weak D call: TRBD2 (5 bases). With 1 base removed from V and 3 bases from J, the gap between germline ends came to 10 bases. Germline V gene sequence: CDR1 SGHRS, CDR2 YFSETQ. This CDR3 is built from 15 residues. The CDR3 region is CASSLTGIYTGELFF. CDR3 bases: TGCGCCAGCAGCTTGACGGGAATTTACACCGGGGAGCTGTTTTTT. The full variable domain, completed using reference TRBV5-1 and TRBJ2-2, is KAGVTQTPRYLIKTRGQQVTLSCSPISGHRSVSWYQQTPGQGLQFLFEYFSETQRNKGNFPGRFSGRQFSNSRSEMNVSTLELGDSALYLCASSLTGIYTGELFFGEGSRLTVL.

The chain's CDR3 is CASSEAAIDTDTQYF. CDR3 nucleotides: TGCGCCAGCAGTGAAGCGGCGATTGACACAGATACGCAGTATTTT. The rearrangement uses TRBV10-1 and TRBJ2-3; D possibly corresponds to TRBD2 (5 bases). The CDR3 is 15 residues long. Germline V gives CDR1 WNHNN, CDR2 SYGVQD (reference sequence). Trimming removed 3 bases at V and 2 bases at J, with 12 bases between.

The V and J genes are TRBV11-2 and TRBJ2-7; the D is unclear. V was trimmed by 6 bases and J by 3 bases, leaving 6 bases between them. The CDR3 consists of 11 residues. Germline V gene data show CDR1 as SGHAT and CDR2 as FQNNGV. Here the CDR3 reads CASSMVYEQYF. The CDR3, as DNA: TGTGCCAGCAGTATGGTCTACGAGCAGTACTTC.

This clonotype was observed at least ten times. This chain joins TRBV7-9 and TRBJ1-4, with D perhaps TRBD1 (6 bases). CDR1 SEHNR and CDR2 FQNEAQ come from the germline V gene (reference sequence). This CDR3 contains 16 residues. Deletions cut 1 base from V and 5 bases from J, with 14 bases between. The CDR3 DNA is TGTGCCAGCAGCTTAGGGGACACGGCACGGAATGAAAAACTGTTTTTT. Encoded protein: CASSLGDTARNEKLFF.

This clonotype has a handful of counts. The genes are TRBV6-6 and TRBJ2-3; 11 nucleotides line up with TRBD2. The V gene end was trimmed by 6 bases and the J gene end by 2 bases; junction bases not matched to a gene: 7. Germline V gene data show CDR1 as MNHNY and CDR2 as SVGAGI (reference sequence). CDR3 size: 16 residues. For the CDR3, the DNA is TGTGCCAGCAGACCTAGCGGGGGGATCCCCACAGATACGCAGTATTTT. Amino acids: CASRPSGGIPTDTQYF.

This clonotype has a handful of counts. The rearrangement links TRBV12-3 or TRBV12-4 to TRBJ2-7, with TRBD1 identical over 7 bases. Losses at the gene ends were 4 bases for V and 4 bases for J; bases not matched to a gene: 4. The CDR3 runs to 13 residues. The CDR3 here is CASSYRDRYEQYF. The CDR3 nucleotides read TGTGCCAGCAGTTATAGGGACAGATACGAGCAGTACTTC.

The chain employs TRBV4-3 and TRBJ2-3; TRBD1 matches 8 bases. There are 17 residues in the CDR3. The germline V gene encodes CDR1 LGHNA and CDR2 YSLEER. The ends lost 3 bases at V and 1 base at J; junction bases unmatched: 9. CDR3 nucleotide sequence: TGCGCCAGCAGCCACGCCTCCGACAGGGGCCGCACAGATACGCAGTATTTT. Amino acids: CASSHASDRGRTDTQYF.